One and the same sample provided the 6 T cell receptor beta chains below, sequenced in a study of blood T cells in healthy people across ages. A second 7 to 11 cycle PCR used barcoded and J-beta primers. In TCRdb, the 5' RACE reads were re-called with MiXCR into one record per CDR3 protein. Of around 900,000 distinct CDR3 sequences in the sample, around 28% were seen once. Specimen: blood. All receptors come from an elderly woman in good health.

This clonotype has just one count. A much larger clonotype is one base distant, so this may be a read error. The chain combines TRBV6-2 or TRBV6-3 with TRBJ2-1, with a weak D call TRBD2 (5 bases). Per germline, CDR1 MNHEY and CDR2 SVGEGT. CDR3 size: 14 residues. Trimming took 10 bases from V and 13 from J, leaving 26 bases between them. The CDR3 nucleotides are TGTGCCACCACACCGGGGAAACCTCCAGAGACCCAGTTCTTC. Translation: CATTPGKPPETQFF.

The chain couples TRBV12-3 or TRBV12-4 to TRBJ1-2; tentative D call: TRBD1 (5 bases). Trimming removed 3 bases at V and 8 bases at J, with 10 bases between. The CDR3 has 12 amino acids. CDR3 residues: CASSLAGKGYTF. DNA of the CDR3: TGTGCCAGCAGTTTGGCAGGGAAAGGCTACACCTTC.

This clonotype was counted between two and nine times. A much larger clonotype is one base distant, so this may be a read error. The rearrangement uses TRBV6-2 or TRBV6-3 and TRBJ2-1, with 10 bases identical to TRBD1. The V segment lost 8 bases and the J segment 7 bases; nucleotides outside the gene matches: 14. Per the germline V gene, CDR1 is MNHEY and CDR2 is SVGEGT. The CDR3 length is 16 residues. The CDR3 spells CASCFGGTGAGNEQFF. For the CDR3, the DNA is TGTGCCAGCTGTTTTGGAGGGACAGGGGCTGGGAATGAGCAGTTCTTC.

This clonotype was detected ten times or more. V is TRBV25-1 and J is TRBJ1-6; no reliable D call. The CDR3 extends over 13 amino acids. Germline V gene lookup returns CDR1 MGHDK and CDR2 SYGVNS. V shed 2 bases and J shed 4 bases, with 3 bases lying between them. CDR3 protein: CASSEDYNSPLHF. CDR3 bases: TGTGCCAGCAGTGAAGATTATAATTCACCCCTCCACTTT.

This clonotype was counted at least ten times. The J gene is TRBJ2-7, the V gene TRBV15; TRBD1 is a possible D gene (6 bases). V lost 4 bases to trimming and J lost 9 bases, with 22 bases between them. Germline V gene data show CDR1 as LNHNV and CDR2 as YYDKDF (reference sequence). The CDR3 runs to 15 residues. Here the CDR3 reads CATSNRDTGPHGQYF. The CDR3 DNA reads as TGTGCCACCAGCAACCGGGACACGGGCCCCCATGGGCAGTACTTC.

V usage is TRBV20-1 and J usage is TRBJ1-1; no definite D call. V gave up 5 bases and J gave up 7 bases, with 8 bases separating them. Germline V gene data show CDR1 as DFQATT and CDR2 as SNEGSKA (reference sequence). The CDR3 extends over 10 amino acids. CDR3 region: CSAGDFEAFF. DNA of the CDR3: TGCAGTGCTGGGGATTTTGAAGCTTTCTTT.